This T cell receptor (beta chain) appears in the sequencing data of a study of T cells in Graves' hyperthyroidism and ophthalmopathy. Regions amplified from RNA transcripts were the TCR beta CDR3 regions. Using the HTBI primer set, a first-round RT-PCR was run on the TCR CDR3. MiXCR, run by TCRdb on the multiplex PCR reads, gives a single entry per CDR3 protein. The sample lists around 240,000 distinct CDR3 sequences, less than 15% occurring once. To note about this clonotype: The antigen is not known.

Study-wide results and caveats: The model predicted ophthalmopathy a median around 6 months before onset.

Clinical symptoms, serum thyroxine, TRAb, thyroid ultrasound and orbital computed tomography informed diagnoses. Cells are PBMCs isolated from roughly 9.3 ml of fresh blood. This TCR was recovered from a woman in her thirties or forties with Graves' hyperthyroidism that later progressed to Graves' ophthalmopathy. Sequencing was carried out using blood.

Here the CDR3 reads CSVGGGETQYF. The CDR3, as DNA: TGCAGCGTTGGGGGGGGGGAGACCCAGTACTTC. The V and J genes are TRBV29-1 and TRBJ2-5, with 7 bases matching TRBD2. The CDR3 has 11 amino acids. J gave up 5 bases and V 4 bases, and 1 base lay outside the gene matches. Germline V gene data show CDR1 as SQVTM and CDR2 as ANQGSEA.